The rows below give T cell receptor beta chains drawn from one sample of a study of Ad26.COV2.S vaccination and SARS-CoV-2 variants. Sequencing used immunoSEQ multiplex PCR; TCRdb keeps in-frame clones, though not all of them. The sample carries around 350,000 clones, about 92% recorded once. The sample was peripheral blood, taken after recovery from COVID-19. Receptor source: a human donor who had recovered from COVID-19. CDR3s leave out the opening cysteine and the closing phenylalanine or tryptophan.

J gene	V gene	CDR3 protein
TRBJ2-3	TRBV7-9	ASSLGVSGATDTQY
TRBJ1-5	TRBV15	ATSPETGRHNQPQH
TRBJ2-5	TRBV6-5	AGAPRLGETQY
TRBJ2-7	TRBV19	ASSSVAASSYEQY
TRBJ1-1	TRBV6-2/TRBV6-3	ASSHSRGRNTEAF
TRBJ1-1	TRBV19	ASTQPGDTEAF
TRBJ2-3	TRBV9	ASSNDVSQY
TRBJ1-2	TRBV29-1	SVAPGGVDYGYT
TRBJ2-3	TRBV6-5	ASSYPTGGTDTQY
TRBJ2-3	TRBV3-1/TRBV3-2	ASSQVDTQY
TRBJ2-1	TRBV5-6	ASSLPTRSSYNEQF
TRBJ2-7	TRBV29-1	SVEVVQGPSYEQY
TRBJ1-2	TRBV29-1	SVDRDSDNYGYT
TRBJ1-6	TRBV10-1	ASSTTGNSPLH
TRBJ2-4	TRBV29-1	SVRLAKNIQY
TRBJ1-4	TRBV11-2	ASSFSVFVESTEKLF
TRBJ2-1	TRBV2	ASSRGLAGGNEQF
TRBJ1-4	TRBV29-1	SVELYRDRSNEKLF
TRBJ1-1	TRBV10-3	AISESLGGGGDTEAF
TRBJ1-2	TRBV5-6	ASSSLNPGDYGYT
TRBJ2-7	TRBV11-2	ASSLAGVQTFYEQY
TRBJ1-1	TRBV27	ASIQTGKAF
TRBJ2-5	TRBV7-2	ASSLVVGVEETQY
TRBJ1-1	TRBV2	ASSEARGTEAF
TRBJ1-2	TRBV7-6	ASSLGGTGANYGYT
TRBJ1-2	TRBV5-6	ASIPIRSPNYGYT
TRBJ1-6	TRBV2	ASSRAANSPLH
TRBJ1-1	TRBV10-2	ASRLNTEAF
TRBJ1-6	TRBV5-1	ASSPRRPADSYNSPLH
TRBJ2-1	TRBV7-9	ASSPRRTSGGNEQF
TRBJ2-7	TRBV9	ASSVGGPYEQY
TRBJ1-6	TRBV3-1/TRBV3-2	ASSLGQGNSPLH
TRBJ2-5	TRBV11-2	ASSLDPAIQETQY
TRBJ2-3	TRBV4-1	ASSQAGGGASDTQY
TRBJ1-2	TRBV6-1	ASSEGWRGRFNYGYT
TRBJ2-7	TRBV5-1	ASSFGLALDEQY
TRBJ1-1	TRBV5-4	ASSLDRGLNTEAF
TRBJ2-3	TRBV19	ASSILGISTDTQY
TRBJ2-5	TRBV20-1	SACAVAGGPETQY
TRBJ1-3	TRBV5-4	ASSPSPGLTGNTIY
TRBJ1-5	TRBV24-1	ATSDLYSNQPQH
TRBJ2-7	TRBV20-1	SASQAVSYEQY
TRBJ2-1	TRBV7-2	ASSLTGGPYNEQF
TRBJ1-2	TRBV6-2/TRBV6-3	ASSSTTGPTSNYGYT
TRBJ2-7	TRBV9	ASSVGSGSYEQY
TRBJ2-5	TRBV25-1	ASSGRGLGQETQY
TRBJ2-5	TRBV11-2	ASSLPETQY
TRBJ1-5	TRBV7-3	ASSLWSNQPQH
TRBJ1-2	TRBV7-8	ASSRDRDDYGYT
TRBJ1-4	TRBV5-6	ASSSQTGGTNEKLF
TRBJ1-5	TRBV6-5	ASSTRQGMRQPQH